The 29 T cell receptor beta chains in this list originate from one sample, sequenced in a study of CD8 T cells in Susac syndrome. Reverse transcription of about 0.45 to 1 ug RNA was performed with random hexamers. TCRdb analysed the immunoSEQ multiplex PCR reads with MiXCR anew, one entry per CDR3 protein. The sample consists of tens of thousands of distinct CDR3 sequences, 85% to 95% of them appearing once. The specimen sequenced was CD8+ T cells from PBMCs. Receptor source: a human donor with Susac syndrome.

The chain recombines TRBV6-5 with TRBJ1-5; D unresolved. Trimming stripped 2 bases from V and 0 bases from J, with 8 bases between. Germline V gives CDR1 MNHEY, CDR2 SVGAGI. The CDR3 is 15 amino acids. CDR3 DNA: TGTGCCAGCAGTTACAACAGCTATAGCAATCAGCCCCAGCATTTT. It translates to CASSYNSYSNQPQHF.

Only one count was recorded for this clonotype. The rearrangement uses TRBV20-1 and TRBJ2-1, with 9 bases fitting TRBD2. V lost 0 bases and J lost 2; bases outside the gene matches: 5. From germline, CDR1 is DFQATT and CDR2 SNEGSKA (reference sequence). CDR3 length: 16 amino acids. The CDR3 DNA follows: TGCAGTGCTAGAGATTGGGGGACTAGCCCCTACAATGAGCAGTTCTTC. It encodes CSARDWGTSPYNEQFF.

This clonotype was seen a single time. The chain uses TRBV5-4 and TRBJ2-7; TRBD1 matches at 7 bases. V shed 4 bases and J 2 bases; nucleotides not matched to a gene: 6. Germline V gene data show CDR1 as SGHNT and CDR2 as YYREEE (reference sequence). The CDR3 length is 14 residues. The CDR3 here is CASSSRGLAYEQYF. CDR3 in DNA: TGTGCCAGCAGCAGCAGGGGGTTAGCCTACGAGCAGTACTTC.

J is TRBJ2-1 and V is TRBV20-1; tentatively, D is TRBD1 or TRBD2 (5 bases each). V dropped 3 bases and J dropped 0 bases, with 12 bases sitting between them. Germline CDR1 DFQATT, CDR2 SNEGSKA (reference sequence). There are 15 residues in the CDR3. Written as DNA, the CDR3 is TGCAGTGCTAGGGGGGTGAGGAGCTCCTACAATGAGCAGTTCTTC. Translated, it gives CSARGVRSSYNEQFF.

The chain couples TRBV30 to TRBJ1-2, with a tentative D call TRBD1 (5 bases). V dropped 2 bases and J dropped 3 bases, with 16 bases sitting between them. Germline V lookup: CDR1 GTSNPN, CDR2 SVGIG (reference sequence). CDR3 length equals 15 residues. CDR3 sequence: CAWSPSTGSHYGYTF. CDR3 DNA: TGTGCCTGGAGTCCCTCAACAGGATCCCACTATGGCTACACCTTC.

V is TRBV18 and J is TRBJ2-4, with 9 bases identical to TRBD1. The germline CDR1 and CDR2 sequences are KGHSH and LQKENI. After removal of 5 bases from V and 0 bases from J, the junction contained 2 bases not matched to a gene. This CDR3 is 15 amino acids long. CDR3 nucleotide sequence: TGTGCCAGCTCATGGACAGGGGAAGCCAAAAACATTCAGTACTTC. Amino acids: CASSWTGEAKNIQYF.

The chain joins TRBV24-1 to TRBJ1-2; D call uncertain. Germline assignment: CDR1 KGHDR and CDR2 SFDVKD. Trimming pared 5 bases from V and 4 bases from J, leaving 13 bases between. CDR3 length equals 14 residues. The DNA of the CDR3 is TGTGCCACCAGTGCCCCGGGCCTACCCTATGGCTACACCTTC. Its translation: CATSAPGLPYGYTF.

The chain is built from TRBV9 and TRBJ2-3; 8 nucleotides agree with TRBD1. The CDR3 loop spans 16 amino acids. V gave up 2 bases and J gave up 2 bases; unmatched junction bases: 7. CDR1 is SGDLS, CDR2 YYNGEE, per germline. CDR3: CASSVGQGASTDTQYF. The CDR3 DNA follows: TGTGCCAGCAGCGTGGGGCAGGGGGCTTCCACAGATACGCAGTATTTT. Full variable domain (outside the CDR3, taken from reference TRBV9 and TRBJ2-3): DSGVTQTPKHLITATGQRVTLRCSPRSGDLSVYWYQQSLDQGLQFLIQYYNGEERAKGNILERFSAQQFPDLHSELNLSSLELGDSALYFCASSVGQGASTDTQYFGPGTRLTVL.

The V call is TRBV9, the J call TRBJ2-1; no clear D. The V end was cut by 0 bases, the J end by 4 bases, with 8 bases between. CDR1 and CDR2 (germline): SGDLS, YYNGEE. The CDR3 is made up of 14 amino acids. The CDR3 loop reads CASSVEAPYNEQFF. CDR3 sequence (DNA): TGTGCCAGCAGCGTAGAGGCTCCATACAATGAGCAGTTCTTC.

This sequence joins TRBV4-1 and TRBJ2-7; the D gene is possibly TRBD2 (6 bases). Trimming cost V 4 bases and J 7 bases, with 14 bases left between them. CDR3 length: 13 residues. Per the germline V gene, CDR1 is MGHRA and CDR2 is YSYEKL. The CDR3 region has the DNA TGCGCCAGCAGCCCACCATCGGAGGGTGAGCAGTACTTC. This translates into CASSPPSEGEQYF.

The V call is TRBV5-1, the J call TRBJ1-1; D unresolved. The CDR3 spans 13 residues. V was cut by 0 bases and J by 9 bases, with 12 bases left in between. CDR1 SGHRS and CDR2 YFSETQ come from the germline V gene. CDR3 in DNA: TGCGCCAGCAGCTTGGAATTGGACGTGAAAGCTTTCTTT. Translating it yields CASSLELDVKAFF.

The gene calls are TRBV4-1 and TRBJ2-7, with a possible D match to TRBD1 (5 bases). The V end was cut by 1 base, the J end by 5 bases, with 9 bases between. CDR3 length equals 13 residues. CDR1 is MGHRA and CDR2 is YSYEKL in the germline V gene. The CDR3 region has the DNA TGCGCCAGCAGCCAAGTAGGGGCCCACGAGCAGTACTTC. As protein: CASSQVGAHEQYF.

The CDR3 sequence: CASSLWGTEDQETQYF. In nucleotides, the CDR3 is TGTGCCAGCAGCTTATGGGGGACGGAGGATCAAGAGACCCAGTACTTC. The rearrangement links TRBV11-2 to TRBJ2-5, with D possibly being TRBD1 or TRBD2 (5 bases each). This CDR3 is 16 amino acids long. Trimming stripped 2 bases from V and 2 bases from J, with 15 bases between. Germline V gives CDR1 SGHAT, CDR2 FQNNGV.

This chain connects TRBV20-1 to TRBJ2-1; 11 nucleotides match TRBD2. The CDR3 consists of 15 residues. J lost 6 bases, V lost 6 bases, and 10 bases had no gene match. Germline V gene sequence: CDR1 DFQATT, CDR2 SNEGSKA (reference sequence). CDR3 residues: CSAVEGLAGGNEQFF. For the CDR3, the DNA is TGCAGTGCCGTTGAGGGGCTAGCGGGAGGCAATGAGCAGTTCTTC.

This clonotype appeared a few times. One end of the junction does not line up with germline, which may come from a read error. The chain carries TRBV28 and TRBJ2-7; the D gene is possibly TRBD1 (5 bases). CDR1 and CDR2 from the germline V gene are MDHEN and SYDVKM. The CDR3 runs to 15 residues. The CDR3 DNA follows: TGTGCCAGCAGTTTATTTGAAGACACAGGAGATCAATTGCACTTC. Translated: CASSLFEDTGDQLHF.

This chain joins TRBV29-1 and TRBJ2-7; possible D gene TRBD2, 6 bases. The CDR3 totals 13 residues. V was shortened by 4 bases and J by 5 bases, with 15 bases between the two germline ends. Looked up from germline, CDR1 is SQVTM and CDR2 is ANQGSEA. The CDR3 reads CSVARAGPDEQYF. The CDR3 DNA reads as TGCAGCGTTGCTCGGGCGGGACCTGACGAGCAGTACTTC.

The chain combines TRBV11-1 with TRBJ2-1; 8 bases are a match to TRBD2. The CDR3 has 17 residues. From germline, CDR1 is SGHAT and CDR2 FQDESV (reference sequence). The V segment lost 0 bases and the J segment 2 bases; nucleotides outside the gene matches: 6. CDR3 bases: TGTGCCAGCAGCTTAGCGCGTACTAGCGGACCCTACAATGAGCAGTTCTTC. Translated, it gives CASSLARTSGPYNEQFF.

The chain carries TRBV3-1 and TRBJ2-2, with D maybe TRBD2 (6 bases). This CDR3 is 17 amino acids long. Per germline, CDR1 LGHDT and CDR2 YNNKEL (reference sequence). Trimming cost V 4 bases and J 2 bases, with 17 bases left between them. CDR3 sequence: CASSPRGVSGNTGELFF. CDR3 bases: TGTGCCAGCAGCCCCCGAGGGGTTAGCGGTAACACCGGGGAGCTGTTTTTT.

CDR3 amino acids: CATIQGNEQFF. CDR3 sequence (DNA): TGTGCCACCATACAGGGCAATGAGCAGTTCTTC. The chain is built from TRBV25-1 and TRBJ2-1; a possible D gene is TRBD1 (6 bases). The germline V gene encodes CDR1 MGHDK and CDR2 SYGVNS. Trimming removed 10 bases from V and 6 bases from J, with 10 bases in between. CDR3 size: 11 residues.

J is TRBJ2-1 and V is TRBV5-6, with D maybe TRBD2 (5 bases). Looked up from germline, CDR1 is SGHDT and CDR2 is YYEEEE. V dropped 0 bases and J dropped 1 base, with 8 bases sitting between them. The CDR3 length is 15 residues. The CDR3 sequence: CASSLGERSYNEQFF. CDR3 nucleotides: TGTGCCAGCAGCTTGGGGGAGCGGTCCTACAATGAGCAGTTCTTC.

The chain links TRBV7-9 to TRBJ2-1; D may be TRBD2 (6 bases). CDR1 is SEHNR, CDR2 FQNEAQ, per germline (reference sequence). V shed 3 bases and J shed 8 bases, with 17 bases lying between them. This CDR3 region has 15 residues. CDR3: CASSFSAYPGDEQFF. CDR3 in DNA: TGTGCCAGCAGCTTCAGCGCTTACCCGGGGGATGAGCAGTTCTTC.

The chain combines TRBV5-1 with TRBJ1-1, with 7 bases that match TRBD1. CDR3 length equals 12 residues. Germline trimming cut 2 bases from V and 8 bases from J; bases unmatched to any gene: 3. Germline CDR1 reads SGHRS; CDR2 reads YFSETQ. The CDR3: CASSFEGAEAFF. In DNA, the CDR3 is TGCGCCAGCAGCTTCGAGGGGGCCGAAGCTTTCTTT.

The chain combines TRBV29-1 with TRBJ2-1; 7 bases are shared with TRBD2. CDR1 is SQVTM and CDR2 is ANQGSEA in the germline V gene. The CDR3 covers 13 residues. V was pared by 4 bases and J by 4 bases, with 4 bases of the junction left unmatched. CDR3 in amino acids: CSVVGGSYNEQFF. CDR3 in DNA: TGCAGCGTTGTTGGCGGGAGTTACAATGAGCAGTTCTTC.

CDR3 DNA sequence: TGTGCCAGCAGCAGGGACTCCTCCGCCTCTAGCACAGATACGCAGTATTTT. Translation gives CASSRDSSASSTDTQYF. The rearrangement joins TRBV3-1 to TRBJ2-3; D is possibly TRBD2 (6 bases). There are 17 residues in the CDR3. Trimming left V 5 bases short and J 0 bases short, with 18 bases between. Looked up from germline, CDR1 is LGHDT and CDR2 is YNNKEL (reference sequence).

The J gene is TRBJ2-3, the V gene TRBV29-1; weak D call: TRBD2 (7 bases). The CDR3 sequence is 17 residues long. V was clipped by 4 bases and J by 3 bases, with 23 bases between them. Germline CDR1 SQVTM, CDR2 ANQGSEA. The CDR3 coding sequence is TGCAGCGTTGCTGGGCTGGGGGGGCGCACGGGAACAGATACGCAGTATTTT. Encoded protein: CSVAGLGGRTGTDTQYF.

The chain combines TRBV12-3 or TRBV12-4 with TRBJ2-7; D is unclear. The CDR3 consists of 13 residues. Between the trimmed V and J ends, which lost 6 bases and 3 bases, there was a span of 12 bases. CDR3: CASRRAADYEQYF. Here the CDR3 DNA reads TGTGCCAGCAGGAGAGCAGCCGACTACGAGCAGTACTTC.

This clonotype was seen once. The chain employs TRBV7-8 and TRBJ2-1; 9 nucleotides line up with TRBD1. This CDR3 spans 14 amino acids. Germline assignment: CDR1 SGHVS and CDR2 FQNEAQ. V gave up 5 bases and J gave up 6 bases; unmatched junction bases: 5. The CDR3 here is CASSPGQGINEQFF. DNA for the CDR3: TGTGCCAGCAGCCCCGGACAGGGGATCAATGAGCAGTTCTTC.

This sequence joins TRBV2 and TRBJ2-4; possible D gene TRBD2, 6 bases. CDR1 and CDR2 (germline): SNHLY, FYNNEI. This CDR3 is built from 12 residues. The V gene lost 7 bases and the J gene lost 6 bases, with 10 bases spanning the gap. The CDR3 loop is CASIGGGNIQYF. The CDR3 DNA sequence: TGTGCCAGCATTGGGGGAGGAAACATTCAGTACTTC.

V gene TRBV5-1 combines with J gene TRBJ1-2; TRBD1 aligns across 12 bases. With V trimmed by 1 base and J by 7 bases, 8 bases remained unmatched. This CDR3 contains 16 residues. The V gene's germline CDR1 is SGHRS and CDR2 YFSETQ. CDR3 protein: CASSLSPGQGASGYTF. Here the CDR3 DNA reads TGCGCCAGCAGCTTGTCTCCGGGACAGGGGGCAAGTGGCTACACCTTC.